These T cell receptor beta chains were read from a single sample in a study of T cell responses to AZD1222 COVID-19 vaccine. Produced via immunoSEQ multiplex PCR; TCRdb's table is partial and in-frame only. Of about 130,000 clones in the sample, about 92% were seen once. The source was peripheral blood, collected on day 0 of AZD1222 vaccination. These receptors came from an adult in good health. Each CDR3 is given with its conserved first and last residue. A D gene is named only where the DNA matches it firmly. Not every row has a clone size; where given, it reads once, few, many or a size class.

>-|14|TRBJ1-6|TRBV3-1/TRBV3-2|once
TGTGCCAGCAGCCAAGCACGGTCCAATTCACCCCTCCACTTT
CASSQARSNSPLHF
>-|15|TRBJ2-7|TRBV19|-
TGTGCCAGTAGCCCCCCCGGGACCCCTAACTACGAGCAGTACTTC
CASSPPGTPNYEQYF
>-|14|TRBJ1-6|TRBV18|-
TGTGCCAGCTCACCTAGGGAGACCAATTCACCCCTCCACTTT
CASSPRETNSPLHF
>TRBD1|15|TRBJ1-1|TRBV7-6|-
TGTGCCAGCAGCTTAGGGACAGGGTTTTACACTGAAGCTTTCTTT
CASSLGTGFYTEAFF
>-|17|TRBJ1-3|TRBV19|-
TGTGCCAGTAGTCTTAGAGTGGGGCCCGGCCCTGGAAACACCATATATTTT
CASSLRVGPGPGNTIYF
>-|16|TRBJ1-3|TRBV7-2|once
TGTGCCAGCAGCTTATTTGAGGGAGCCTCTGGAAACACCATATATTTT
CASSLFEGASGNTIYF
>-|12|TRBJ2-7|TRBV28|-
TGTGCCAGCAGGCTACAGGGAGGAGAGCAGTACTTC
CASRLQGGEQYF
>-|12|TRBJ2-5|TRBV12-3/TRBV12-4|-
TGTGCCAGCAGTTTTCAGAGAGAGACCCAGTACTTC
CASSFQRETQYF
>-|16|TRBJ1-6|TRBV18|-
TGTGCCAGCTCACCACAGGTTGGGGCAGGGAAATCACCCCTCCACTTT
CASSPQVGAGKSPLHF
>-|15|TRBJ1-6|TRBV19|-
TGTGCCAGCCGTCCCAACTCGGCGGGGAATTCACCCCTCCACTTT
CASRPNSAGNSPLHF
>TRBD1|16|TRBJ1-2|TRBV4-3|-
TGCGCCAGCAGCCAGGCCCACGGGACAGCCGACTATGGCTACACCTTC
CASSQAHGTADYGYTF
>TRBD1|16|TRBJ1-6|TRBV5-1|-
TGCGCCAGCAGCCGACCCGGGACAGGCGCCGATTCACCCCTCCACTTT
CASSRPGTGADSPLHF
>TRBD1|15|TRBJ2-1|TRBV27|-
TGTGCCAGCAGTTCTTTACAGGGGATCTACAATGAGCAGTTCTTC
CASSSLQGIYNEQFF
>TRBD1|16|TRBJ2-7|TRBV5-6|-
TGTGCCAGCAGCTTCTGGGTGGGGGACAGAGACTACGAGCAGTACTTC
CASSFWVGDRDYEQYF
>TRBD1|17|TRBJ2-2|TRBV5-1|-
TGCGCCAGCAGCTTGAGTCCCGGACAGGGAAGGGACGGGGAGCTGTTTTTT
CASSLSPGQGRDGELFF
>TRBD1|13|TRBJ1-2|TRBV3-1/TRBV3-2|-
TGTGCCAGCAGCCTTGGGACAGTCTATGGCTACACCTTC
CASSLGTVYGYTF
>TRBD2|15|TRBJ2-7|TRBV25-1|-
TGTGCCAGCAGTGGAGGAGCGGGGGGTAACTACGAGCAGTACTTC
CASSGGAGGNYEQYF
>-|18|TRBJ2-2|TRBV5-1|-
TGCGCCAGCAGCTTGTGGGGATCCACAGGGAGTGGGACCGGGGAGCTGTTTTTT
CASSLWGSTGSGTGELFF
>-|18|TRBJ2-2|TRBV7-2|-
TGTGCCAGCAGCTTAGAAAGCTGGGGAGTCAGGGACACCGGGGAGCTGTTTTTT
CASSLESWGVRDTGELFF
>-|16|TRBJ2-5|TRBV5-1|-
TGCGCCAGCAGCTTGGGCGGGGCTACCACCCAAGAGACCCAGTACTTC
CASSLGGATTQETQYF
>TRBD2|17|TRBJ2-2|TRBV7-2|-
TGTGCCAGCAGCTTAGTTGCGACTAGCGGGAACACCGGGGAGCTGTTTTTT
CASSLVATSGNTGELFF
>TRBD1|14|TRBJ1-2|TRBV11-3|-
TGTGCCAGCAGCTTAGCGACAGGGTCTACTGGCTACACCTTC
CASSLATGSTGYTF
>-|14|TRBJ1-6|TRBV19|-
TGTGCCAGTAGTAACGCGGATTTAAATTCACCCCTCCACTTT
CASSNADLNSPLHF
>-|15|TRBJ1-5|TRBV6-5|-
TGTGCCAGCACCGCGGGAACTTATAGCAATCAGCCCCAGCATTTT
CASTAGTYSNQPQHF
>-|14|TRBJ1-4|TRBV30|once
TGTGCCTGCCTACCCCCCCACGACCGCGAAAAACTGTTTTTT
CACLPPHDREKLFF